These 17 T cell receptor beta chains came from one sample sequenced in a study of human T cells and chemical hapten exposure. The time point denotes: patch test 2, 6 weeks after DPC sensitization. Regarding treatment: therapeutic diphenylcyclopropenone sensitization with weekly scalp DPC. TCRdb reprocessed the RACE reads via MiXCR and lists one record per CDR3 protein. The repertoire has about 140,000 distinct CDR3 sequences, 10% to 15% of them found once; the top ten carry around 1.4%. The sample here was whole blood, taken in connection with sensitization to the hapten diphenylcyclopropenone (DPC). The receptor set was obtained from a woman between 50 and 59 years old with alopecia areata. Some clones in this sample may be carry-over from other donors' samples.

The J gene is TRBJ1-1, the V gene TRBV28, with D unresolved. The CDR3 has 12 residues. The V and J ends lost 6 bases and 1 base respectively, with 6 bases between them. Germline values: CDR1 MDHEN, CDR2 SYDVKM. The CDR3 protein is CASREPNTEAFF. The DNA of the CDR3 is TGTGCCAGCAGGGAGCCGAACACTGAAGCTTTCTTT.

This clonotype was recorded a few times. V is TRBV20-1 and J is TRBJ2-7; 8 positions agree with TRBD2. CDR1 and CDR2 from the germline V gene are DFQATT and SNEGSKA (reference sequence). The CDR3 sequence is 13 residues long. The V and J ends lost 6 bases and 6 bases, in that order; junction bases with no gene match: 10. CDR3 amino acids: CSATLAGGAEQYF. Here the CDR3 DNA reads TGCAGTGCCACCCTGGCGGGAGGTGCCGAGCAGTACTTC.

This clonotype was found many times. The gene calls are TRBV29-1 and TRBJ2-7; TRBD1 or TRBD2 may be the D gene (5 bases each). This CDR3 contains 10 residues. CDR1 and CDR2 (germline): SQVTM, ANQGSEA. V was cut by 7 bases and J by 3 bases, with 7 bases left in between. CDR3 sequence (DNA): TGCAGCGGGGGGAACTACGAGCAGTACTTC. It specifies CSGGNYEQYF.

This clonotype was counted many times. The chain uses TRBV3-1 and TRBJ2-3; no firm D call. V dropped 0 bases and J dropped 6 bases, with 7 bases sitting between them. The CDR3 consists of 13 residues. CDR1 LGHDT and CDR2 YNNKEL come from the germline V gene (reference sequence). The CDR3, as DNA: TGTGCCAGCAGCCAAGAAGTTCCGGATACGCAGTATTTT. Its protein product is CASSQEVPDTQYF.

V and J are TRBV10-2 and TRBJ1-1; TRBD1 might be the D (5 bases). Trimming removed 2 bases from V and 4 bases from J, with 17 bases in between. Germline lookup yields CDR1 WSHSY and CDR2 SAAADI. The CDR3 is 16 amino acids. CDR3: CASSEGALGAGTEAFF. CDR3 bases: TGCGCCAGCAGTGAGGGGGCCCTCGGGGCTGGCACTGAAGCTTTCTTT.

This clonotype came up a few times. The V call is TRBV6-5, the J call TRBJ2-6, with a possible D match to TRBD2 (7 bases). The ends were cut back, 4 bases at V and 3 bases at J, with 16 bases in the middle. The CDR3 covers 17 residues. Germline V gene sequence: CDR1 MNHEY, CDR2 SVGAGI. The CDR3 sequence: CASSFLRGGDGANVLTF. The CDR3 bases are TGTGCCAGCAGTTTCCTCAGGGGAGGGGATGGGGCCAACGTCCTGACTTTC.

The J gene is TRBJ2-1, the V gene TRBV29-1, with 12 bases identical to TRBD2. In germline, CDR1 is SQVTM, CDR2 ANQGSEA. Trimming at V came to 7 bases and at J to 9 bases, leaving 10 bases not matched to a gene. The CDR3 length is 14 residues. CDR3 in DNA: TGCAGCGCCCAGGGACTAGCGGGCTTAACTGAGCAGTTCTTC. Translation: CSAQGLAGLTEQFF.

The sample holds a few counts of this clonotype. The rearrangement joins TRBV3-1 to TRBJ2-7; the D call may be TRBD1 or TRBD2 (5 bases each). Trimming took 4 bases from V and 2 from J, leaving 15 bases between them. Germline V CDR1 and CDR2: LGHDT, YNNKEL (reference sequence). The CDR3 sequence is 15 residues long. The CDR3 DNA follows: TGTGCCAGCAGCCCGTGGGGCTCCGGGGCCTACGAGCAGTACTTC. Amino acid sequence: CASSPWGSGAYEQYF.

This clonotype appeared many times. CDR3 sequence (DNA): TGTGCCAGCACTGAAACGTTGGGGGGGGTTGCTTTCTTT. Translation: CASTETLGGVAFF. V and J are TRBV6-6 and TRBJ1-1, with D perhaps TRBD1 (5 bases). CDR1 and CDR2 (germline): MNHNY, SVGAGI (reference sequence). The CDR3 is 13 amino acids. The germline V and J ends were trimmed by 7 bases and 11 bases, with 20 bases remaining between them.

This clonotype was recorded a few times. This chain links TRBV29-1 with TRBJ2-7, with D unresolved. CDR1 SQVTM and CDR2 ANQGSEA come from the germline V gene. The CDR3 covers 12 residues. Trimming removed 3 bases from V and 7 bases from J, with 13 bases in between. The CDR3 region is CSVETTPKEQYF. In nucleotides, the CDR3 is TGCAGCGTTGAGACCACCCCTAAGGAGCAGTACTTC.

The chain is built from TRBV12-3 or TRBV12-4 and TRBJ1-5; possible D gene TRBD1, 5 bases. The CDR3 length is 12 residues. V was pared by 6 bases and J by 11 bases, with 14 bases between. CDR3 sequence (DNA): TGTGCCAGCAGGGGGCCGGGACCCTCCCAGCATTTT. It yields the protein CASRGPGPSQHF.

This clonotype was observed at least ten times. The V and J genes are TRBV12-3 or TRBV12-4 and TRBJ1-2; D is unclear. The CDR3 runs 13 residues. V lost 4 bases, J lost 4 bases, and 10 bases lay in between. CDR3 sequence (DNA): TGTGCCAGCAGTTCCGGGGAACTCTATGGCTACACCTTC. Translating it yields CASSSGELYGYTF.

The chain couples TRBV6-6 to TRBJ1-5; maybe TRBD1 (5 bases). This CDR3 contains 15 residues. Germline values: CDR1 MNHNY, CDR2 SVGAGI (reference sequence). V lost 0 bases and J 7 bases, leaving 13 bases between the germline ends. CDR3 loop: CASSYSSVQGQPQHF. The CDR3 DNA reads TGTGCCAGCAGTTACTCGTCGGTGCAGGGACAGCCCCAGCATTTT.

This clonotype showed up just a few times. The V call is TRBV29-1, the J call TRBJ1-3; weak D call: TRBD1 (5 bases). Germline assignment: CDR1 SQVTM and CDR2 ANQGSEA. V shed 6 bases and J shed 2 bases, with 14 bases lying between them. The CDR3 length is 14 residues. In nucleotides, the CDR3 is TGCAGCGTGTTAGACAGTAGCACTGGAAACACCATATATTTT. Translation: CSVLDSSTGNTIYF.

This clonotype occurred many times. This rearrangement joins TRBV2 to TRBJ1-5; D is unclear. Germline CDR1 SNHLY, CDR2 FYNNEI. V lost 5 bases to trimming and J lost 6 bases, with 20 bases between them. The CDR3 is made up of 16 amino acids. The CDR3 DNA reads TGTGCCAGCAGTAGGCAACCACGGGATTTGGTTCAGCCCCAGCATTTT. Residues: CASSRQPRDLVQPQHF.

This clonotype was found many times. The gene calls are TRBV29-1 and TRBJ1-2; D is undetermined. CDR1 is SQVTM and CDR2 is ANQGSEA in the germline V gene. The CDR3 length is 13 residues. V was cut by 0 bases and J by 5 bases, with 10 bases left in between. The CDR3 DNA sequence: TGCAGCGTTGAAGAGAGCGTCGGGTATGGCTACACCTTC. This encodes CSVEESVGYGYTF. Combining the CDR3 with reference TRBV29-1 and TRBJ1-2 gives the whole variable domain SAVISQKPSRDICQRGTSLTIQCQVDSQVTMMFWYRQQPGQSLTLIATANQGSEATYESGFVIDKFPISRPNLTFSTLTVSNMSPEDSSIYLCSVEESVGYGYTFGSGTRLTVV.

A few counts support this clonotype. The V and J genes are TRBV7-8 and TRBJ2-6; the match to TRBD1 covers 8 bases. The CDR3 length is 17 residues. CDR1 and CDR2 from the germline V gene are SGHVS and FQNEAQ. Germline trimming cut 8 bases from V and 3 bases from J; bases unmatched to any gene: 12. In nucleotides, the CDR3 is TGTGCCAGCCAGACTGTACAGGGGGTTTTTGGGGCCAACGTCCTGACTTTC. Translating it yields CASQTVQGVFGANVLTF.